The rows below give T cell receptor beta chains drawn from one sample of a study of OX40 agonist ivuxolimab in advanced cancers. Clones were sequenced by immunoSEQ multiplex PCR, and TCRdb holds only the in-frame ones, with some missing. The repertoire holds around 82,000 clones, with approximately 90% as singletons. This specimen consisted of CD4+ or CD8+ T cells sorted from blood, obtained in a trial of the OX40 agonist ivuxolimab. The receptors derive from an adult with an advanced solid tumor such as melanoma, head and neck, liver or kidney cancer. Each CDR3 is given with its conserved first and last residue. The order of the fields is V gene, D gene, J gene, clone size, CDR3 DNA, CDR3 protein. D genes are given only for firm matches. Expanded clones are given a class, and other clones once, few, many or no size at all.

TRBV12-5	-	TRBJ2-3	-	TGTGCTAGTGGACCCTCAGGAACAGATACGCAGTATTTT	CASGPSGTDTQYF
TRBV5-4	-	TRBJ2-3	-	TGTGCCAGCAGCTTGGCCTCGGTGAGCACAGATACGCAGTATTTT	CASSLASVSTDTQYF
TRBV7-2	TRBD2	TRBJ2-1	-	TGTGCCAGCAGCTTAAGGACTAGCTACAATGAGCAGTTCTTC	CASSLRTSYNEQFF
TRBV11-3	TRBD2	TRBJ2-1	-	TGTGCCAGCAGACTCAGACTAGCGGGGGGCCTCAATGAGCAGTTCTTC	CASRLRLAGGLNEQFF
TRBV5-4	-	TRBJ2-2	-	TGTGCCAGCAGCCGAACGGAATACACCGGGGAGCTGTTTTTT	CASSRTEYTGELFF
TRBV6-5	-	TRBJ1-1	once	TGTGCCAGCCACAGGGAAAACACTGAAGCTTTCTTT	CASHRENTEAFF
TRBV4-1	-	TRBJ1-3	-	TGCGCCAGCAGCCAAGATTCCGGGGGCCTCTCTGGAAACACCATATATTTT	CASSQDSGGLSGNTIYF
TRBV11-3	TRBD1	TRBJ2-7	-	TGTGCCAGCAGCGATCCGGGACAGGGGGCTATGCAGTACTTC	CASSDPGQGAMQYF
TRBV5-1	-	TRBJ2-3	-	TGCGCCAGCAGCTCGTGGGGGGCAAGCACAGATACGCAGTATTTT	CASSSWGASTDTQYF
TRBV4-3	-	TRBJ1-1	-	TGCGCCAGCAGCCAAGCGACGGGGGCTATGAACACTGAAGCTTTCTTT	CASSQATGAMNTEAFF
TRBV4-2	-	TRBJ2-1	-	TGTGCCAGCAGCCAAGACGATTGGAATGAGCAGTTCTTC	CASSQDDWNEQFF
TRBV4-2	-	TRBJ1-1	-	TGTGCCAGCAGCCAAGTCCGCGCTCAGGGAGGGAACACTGAAGCTTTCTTT	CASSQVRAQGGNTEAFF
TRBV18	-	TRBJ2-5	-	TGTGCCAGCTCACCCGGGACACAAGAGACCCAGTACTTC	CASSPGTQETQYF
TRBV5-5	-	TRBJ2-7	-	TGTGCCAGCAGCTTACTAGGGGGCGAGCAGTACTTC	CASSLLGGEQYF
TRBV19	-	TRBJ1-2	-	TGTGCCAGTAGTATTGGGACACTATATGGCTACACCTTC	CASSIGTLYGYTF
TRBV9	-	TRBJ1-5	-	TGTGCCAGCAGCGTAGAGGGGGTTCAGCCCCAGCATTTT	CASSVEGVQPQHF
TRBV6-6	TRBD1	TRBJ2-1	-	TGTGCCAGCGAAGGACAGGGGGCGAATGAGCAGTTCTTC	CASEGQGANEQFF
TRBV2	TRBD1	TRBJ1-5	few	TGTGCCACGTCAGGACAGGGCAATCAGCCCCAGCATTTT	CATSGQGNQPQHF
TRBV10-1	-	TRBJ1-2	-	TGCGCCAGCAGCCCAGGACCCGATGACTATGGCTACACCTTC	CASSPGPDDYGYTF
TRBV10-3	TRBD1	TRBJ2-7	-	TGTGCCATCAGTGGAGCAGGGACAGGGAATGAGGAGCAGTACTTC	CAISGAGTGNEEQYF
TRBV10-3	TRBD1	TRBJ1-2	-	TGTGCCATCAGTTTGACAGGGGGTGATGGCTACACCTTC	CAISLTGGDGYTF
TRBV5-4	-	TRBJ2-5	-	TGTGCCAGCAGCTCGTCGCCCCGTCGGAACCAGGGTGGTAGGGAGACCCAGTACTTC	CASSSSPRRNQGGRETQYF
TRBV5-5	-	TRBJ1-5	-	TGTGCCAGCAGCTTGTTATGGGGGCTCAATCAGCCCCAGCATTTT	CASSLLWGLNQPQHF
TRBV11-2	-	TRBJ1-1	-	TGTGCCAGCAGCTGGCGAACAGGGACGGATGAAGCTTTCTTT	CASSWRTGTDEAFF
TRBV29-1	TRBD1	TRBJ1-5	-	TGCAGCGCAGGACAGGGGGGTAGCAATCAGCCCCAGCATTTT	CSAGQGGSNQPQHF
TRBV6-5	TRBD1	TRBJ2-5	-	TGTGCCAGCAGTCAGGGGGTAGCTACAGAGACCCAGTACTTC	CASSQGVATETQYF
TRBV5-1	-	TRBJ2-1	-	TGCGCCAGCAGCTTGGCCAATGTCCCGCAGTTCTTC	CASSLANVPQFF
TRBV10-1	-	TRBJ1-3	-	TGCGCCAGCAGTCCAGGGTTTGGAAACACCATATATTTT	CASSPGFGNTIYF
TRBV18	TRBD1	TRBJ1-3	-	TGTGCCAGCGCCAGACAGGGGAGAAACACCATATATTTT	CASARQGRNTIYF
TRBV2	-	TRBJ1-1	-	TGTGCCAGCATTCTAGGCGGCATACAGGGTCAGAACACTGAAGCTTTCTTT	CASILGGIQGQNTEAFF
TRBV12-5	-	TRBJ2-7	-	TGTGCTAGTGGTTTCGACCGGATTCAGTACTTC	CASGFDRIQYF
TRBV6-6	-	TRBJ1-2	few	TGTGCAACCAGAACGGCGGCGATTTATGGCTACACCTTC	CATRTAAIYGYTF
TRBV7-2	-	TRBJ1-1	-	TGTGCCAGCAGCGCCCCGCGGGAGAACACTGAAGCTTTCTTT	CASSAPRENTEAFF
TRBV19	TRBD1	TRBJ1-4	-	TGTGCCAGTAGTAAAATGACAGGGCCTAATGAAAAACTGTTTTTT	CASSKMTGPNEKLFF
TRBV7-2	-	TRBJ2-1	-	TGTGCCAGCAGCTTAGCGCAGAGTGAGCAGTTCTTC	CASSLAQSEQFF
TRBV5-1	-	TRBJ2-7	once	TGCGCCAGCAGCAATCAGGGGCCTAACGAGCAGTACTTC	CASSNQGPNEQYF
TRBV7-2	-	TRBJ1-2	once	TGTGCCAGCAGTTTACAGGGTGGACCCAGGTATGGCTACACCTTC	CASSLQGGPRYGYTF